A selection of T cell receptor beta chains follows, all from one sample in a study of blood T cell repertoires in COVID-19. Sequencing was performed with immunoSEQ multiplex PCR; in TCRdb, only in-frame clones are kept and a portion is missing. The table shows 280,000 or so clones, with 85% occurring only once. The sequenced sample was peripheral blood. These receptors were obtained from a human donor in a cohort sampled during active COVID-19. Both conserved end residues are part of each CDR3.

v_gene,CDR3aa
TRBV28,CATTTVRSSEQFF
TRBV5-1,CASSLARRGAGADTQYF
TRBV5-5,CASSLGAGVENEQFF
TRBV7-9,CASSPPGLFFTDTQYF
TRBV7-9,CASSLGLGLAGKLNEQFF
TRBV12-3/TRBV12-4,CASMMGPQETQYF
TRBV12-3/TRBV12-4,CASGGRGADTQYF
TRBV6-6,CATNPPGGTGELFF
TRBV19,CASSFVSGGSTYEQYF
TRBV19,CASSIPTSGQETQYF
TRBV7-2,CASSLEILAGVGTDTQYF
TRBV3-1/TRBV3-2,CASSQDWSDNEQFF
TRBV7-9,CASSFFRGLAGSGNEQFF
TRBV6-4,CASSDSGASLYNEQFF
TRBV29-1,CSVDTGTGSYNEQFF
TRBV19,CASSPRSGANVLTF
TRBV6-4,CASSPLAVPTDTQYF
TRBV6-2/TRBV6-3,CASSYSEGEGTDTQYF
TRBV24-1,CATSDPGTGDETQYF
TRBV5-4,CASSKDSYEQYF
TRBV18,CASSPPTQNTGELFF
TRBV5-1,CASSLMGEVSGNTIYF